The subject of this entry is one T cell receptor (beta chain). Its target is not known. The data stem from a study of blood T cells in healthy people across ages. Study-wide results and caveats: More naive CD4+ cells and higher diversity marked long-lived donors relative to aged donors. Diversity of TCR beta per million T cells declined in a roughly linear way with age.

Trimming shortened V by 3 bases and J by 1 base, and 18 bases separated the two germline ends. The germline CDR1 and CDR2 sequences are SGHVS and FNYEAQ. This CDR3 comprises 17 residues. Primers used in a second PCR of about 7 to 11 cycles were a sample-barcoded 5' primer and a J-beta primer mix. Carrying 12 random nucleotides, a template-switch adaptor labeled each individual cDNA molecule. TCRdb analysed the 5' RACE reads with MiXCR anew, one entry per CDR3 protein. In the table there are about 580,000 distinct CDR3 sequences, less than 60% of which are singletons. The chain couples TRBV7-6 to TRBJ2-5; D is unclear. The sequencing sample was made of blood. The TCR was taken from an older man in good health. In DNA, the CDR3 is TGTGCCAGCAGCTTCGGCCTCATAGAGACTGTCCAAGAGACCCAGTACTTC. Its translation: CASSFGLIETVQETQYF. The full variable domain, rest sourced from reference TRBV7-6 and TRBJ2-5, is GAGVSQSPRYKVTKRGQDVALRCDPISGHVSLYWYRQALGQGPEFLTYFNYEAQQDKSGLPNDRFSAERPEGSISTLTIQRTEQRDSAMYRCASSFGLIETVQETQYFGPGTRLLVL.